The clone carrying this T cell receptor beta chain was counted between two and nine times. The target antigen is unknown. The source of the sample is a study of cytomegalovirus exposure and HLA in healthy donors. The V gene end was trimmed by 1 base and the J gene end by 4 bases; junction bases not matched to a gene: 2. The CDR3 loop spans 15 amino acids. Germline loops: CDR1 MNHNS, CDR2 SASEGT. Study-level results: Excluded: some indistinguishable V segments such as TRBV6-2 and TRBV6-3. The authors listed 164 TCR beta chains as cytomegalovirus-associated. In a later analysis, HLA-associated beta chains showed higher expansion and lower generation probabilities than comparable chains.

PCR primers comprised 60 Vbeta and 13 Jbeta primers. Source study methods: Unique TCR beta chains totaled 65 million to 95 million in a later count, with some 10 million of them shared. The table came from immunoSEQ multiplex PCR; TCRdb's copy has only in-frame clones and leaves some out. V, J and clone size are those of that table, while D and trimming were read from the DNA. The sample holds approximately 160,000 clones, 77% seen once. V gene TRBV6-1 combines with J gene TRBJ2-3, with TRBD2 identical over 10 bases. The receptor comes from a male donor in good health and CMV-seropositive. The specimen sequenced was PBMCs. In DNA form, the CDR3 reads TGTGCCAGCAGTGAAGAAGCGGGGGGGCCAGATACGCAGTATTTT. It codes for CASSEEAGGPDTQYF.